This T cell receptor (beta chain) was observed in a study of vaccination effects on CD4 cells after COVID-19. Worth noting for this clone: Its target is not known.

Sequencing followed a ViraFEST assay step that expanded antigen-specific CD4+ T cells with viral peptide pools. It was after 10 days of culture that CD4+ T cells were isolated. Having tested negative for nucleocapsid antibodies, the vaccine recipients showed no prior SARS-CoV-2 infection. IL-2 at about 10 IU/ml and peptides at about 9.2 ug/ml were added to cultured PBMC, around 2 million per well. IL-2 medium supplanted half the medium on days 3 and 7. V lost 5 bases and J 2 bases, leaving 10 bases between the germline ends. CDR1 and CDR2 from the germline V gene are SGHAT and FQNNGV. The CDR3 covers 14 residues. Sequencing used immunoSEQ multiplex PCR; TCRdb keeps in-frame clones, though not all of them. In the table there are roughly 35,000 clones, about 60% of which are singletons.

The TCR was taken from a human donor who received a COVID-19 vaccine. The J gene is TRBJ1-5, the V gene TRBV11-2; maybe TRBD1 (6 bases). The specimen was CD4+ T cells from PBMCs cultured with HCoV-OC43 spike peptides, collected before COVID-19 vaccination. Documented subset: HCoV-OC43 spike overlapping peptide pool stimulation. The CDR3 nucleotides are TGTGCCAGCAGCCTGTCAGGGGGCAATCAGCCCCAGCATTTT. Its protein is CASSLSGGNQPQHF.